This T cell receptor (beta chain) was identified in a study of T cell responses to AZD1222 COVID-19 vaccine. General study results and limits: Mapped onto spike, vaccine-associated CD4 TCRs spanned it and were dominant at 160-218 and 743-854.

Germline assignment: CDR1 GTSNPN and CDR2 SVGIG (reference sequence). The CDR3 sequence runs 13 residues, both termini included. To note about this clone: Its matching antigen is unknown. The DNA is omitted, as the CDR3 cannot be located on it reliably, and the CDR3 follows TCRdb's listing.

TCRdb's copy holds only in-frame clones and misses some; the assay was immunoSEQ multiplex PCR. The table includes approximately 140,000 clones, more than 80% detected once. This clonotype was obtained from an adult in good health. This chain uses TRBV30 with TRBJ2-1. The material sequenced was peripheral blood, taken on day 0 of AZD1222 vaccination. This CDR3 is CAWSVRFGGGEFF.